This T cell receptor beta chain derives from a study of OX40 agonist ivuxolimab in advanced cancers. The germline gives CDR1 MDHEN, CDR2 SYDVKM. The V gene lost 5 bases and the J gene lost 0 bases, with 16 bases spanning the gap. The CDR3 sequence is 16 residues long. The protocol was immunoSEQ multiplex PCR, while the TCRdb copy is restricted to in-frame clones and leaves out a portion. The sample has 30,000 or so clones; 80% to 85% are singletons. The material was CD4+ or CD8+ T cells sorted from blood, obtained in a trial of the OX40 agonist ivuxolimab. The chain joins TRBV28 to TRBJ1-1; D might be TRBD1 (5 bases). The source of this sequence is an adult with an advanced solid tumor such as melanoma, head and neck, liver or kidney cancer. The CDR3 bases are TGTGCCAGCAGTCTGGAGGGGAGAATCATGAACACTGAAGCTTTCTTT. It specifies CASSLEGRIMNTEAFF.